This T cell receptor (beta chain) originates from a study of human T cells and chemical hapten exposure. Background on the study: A 2 cm by 2 cm inner upper arm patch received 2% DPC for sensitization.

Documented time point: patch test 1, 2 weeks after DPC sensitization. The treatment: therapeutic diphenylcyclopropenone sensitization with weekly scalp DPC. TCRdb used MiXCR to reprocess the RACE reads, holding one entry per CDR3 protein. The table shows some 340,000 distinct CDR3 sequences, with 6% to 8.5% occurring only once. To note about this clonotype: Its antigen is as yet unknown. The CDR3 does not end in the conserved phenylalanine or tryptophan, so this is likely a read error.

Losses at the gene ends were 3 bases for V and 2 bases for J; bases not matched to a gene: 5. CDR1 is SGHRS and CDR2 is YFSETQ in the germline V gene. The CDR3 is 15 amino acids. Overall study findings and caveats: TCRs at high frequency, those above 1 in 1000, did not change with DPC sensitization.

The sample consisted of whole blood, taken in connection with sensitization to the hapten diphenylcyclopropenone (DPC). The chain has TRBV5-1 and TRBJ2-1, with 7 nucleotides matching TRBD1. This TCR was sampled from a woman between 18 and 29 years old with alopecia areata. Some clones in this sample may be carry-over from other donors' samples. CDR3 nucleotides: TGCGCCAGCAGCTCAACAGGGGCGGCCTACAATGAGCAGTTCCTC. Its protein product is CASSSTGAAYNEQFL.